A selection of T cell receptor beta chains follows, all from one sample in a study of Graves' ophthalmopathy and Graves' hyperthyroidism. TCRdb analysed the multiplex PCR reads with MiXCR anew, one entry per CDR3 protein. This repertoire shows around 1.1 million distinct CDR3 sequences, approximately 35% found once; its top ten account for over 8.5%. Sample: peripheral blood or thyroid tissue (not recorded which). The receptor source for this set is an adult man with Graves' hyperthyroidism. CDR3s include the opening cysteine and the closing phenylalanine or tryptophan. A D gene is named only where the DNA matches it firmly. Clone size, where shown, is once, few, many, or a class for clones that have expanded.

D	J	length	V	size	DNA	CDR3
TRBD1	TRBJ2-6	11	TRBV7-8	-	TGTGCCAGCAGGTCTGGGACAGGGATGACTTTC	CASRSGTGMTF
-	TRBJ1-5	14	TRBV9	many	TGTGCCAGTCAACGAACACGATGCAATCAGCCCCAGCATTTT	CASQRTRCNQPQHF
-	TRBJ1-2	15	TRBV7-9	few	TGTGCCAGCAGCTTAGACAGCTCCGGAAGCTATGGCTACACCTTC	CASSLDSSGSYGYTF
TRBD2	TRBJ2-7	14	TRBV10-2	-	TGCGCCAGCAGTGCCGGACTAGGCTCGGTTGAGCAGTACTTC	CASSAGLGSVEQYF
TRBD2	TRBJ2-5	15	TRBV25-1	many	TGTGCCAGCAGTGAACCCAGCGGGAGTATTGAGACCCAGTACTTC	CASSEPSGSIETQYF
-	TRBJ2-5	14	TRBV7-9	many	TGTGCCAGCAGCTTAGATCTCAGGGAAGAGACCCAGTACTTC	CASSLDLREETQYF
-	TRBJ1-3	14	TRBV7-2	-	TGTGCCAGCAGTCTAGACGGACAGGGAAACACCATATATTTT	CASSLDGQGNTIYF
-	TRBJ1-5	14	TRBV12-3/TRBV12-4	few	TGTGCCAGCAGTTTATCGGGGATCCGCCAGCCCCAGCATTTT	CASSLSGIRQPQHF
TRBD2	TRBJ2-7	15	TRBV12-3/TRBV12-4	many	TGTGCCAGCAGTCTTCCCCCGACTAGCGGGCACGAGCAGTACTTC	CASSLPPTSGHEQYF
-	TRBJ2-7	16	TRBV6-5	-	TGTGCCAGCAGTTACCCCCGTTTCGGCAGCTCCTACGAGCAGTACTTC	CASSYPRFGSSYEQYF
-	TRBJ2-7	14	TRBV10-3	-	TGTGCCATCAGTGAGGCCCTCAGCTCCTACGGGCAGTACTTC	CAISEALSSYGQYF
TRBD1	TRBJ1-2	15	TRBV10-2	-	TGCGCCAGCAGTGCCGGACAGGTGGCGGCGGGGGGCTACACCTTC	CASSAGQVAAGGYTF
TRBD2	TRBJ2-2	17	TRBV10-3	many	TGTGCCATCAGTGAGTCAGGACTAGCGGGAGTTGGCGGGGAGCTGTTTTTT	CAISESGLAGVGGELFF
-	TRBJ2-5	15	TRBV28	few	TGTGCCAGCAGTTTACTTCAGGGGACTCAAGAGACCCAGTACTTC	CASSLLQGTQETQYF
-	TRBJ2-7	15	TRBV5-1	-	TGCGCCAGCAAGAGACTACAGGGAGCCTCCTACGAGCAGTACTTC	CASKRLQGASYEQYF
-	TRBJ2-2	17	TRBV15	many	TGTGCCACCAGCAGAGCTACCGGGACACCGAACACCGGGGAGCTGTTTTTT	CATSRATGTPNTGELFF
-	TRBJ1-2	15	TRBV5-1	many	TGCGCCAGCAGCTTGGATCCCGCAGGGGAGGGTGGCTACACCTTC	CASSLDPAGEGGYTF
-	TRBJ2-5	17	TRBV7-2	-	TGTGCCAGCAGCTTAGCCACCTCCCTAGGCGATTTAGAGACCCAGTACTTC	CASSLATSLGDLETQYF
-	TRBJ2-7	14	TRBV6-5	-	TGTGCCAGCAGGCAACGACGGGGTCCCTACGAGCAGTACTTC	CASRQRRGPYEQYF
TRBD2	TRBJ2-7	16	TRBV10-2	-	TGCGCCAGCAGTGCCGGACTAGCGGGGAACTCCTACGAGCAGTACTTC	CASSAGLAGNSYEQYF
TRBD1	TRBJ1-2	14	TRBV11-2	many	TGTGCCAGCAGTCCTAGAGGGACAGCATATGGCTACACCTTC	CASSPRGTAYGYTF
-	TRBJ2-7	14	TRBV29-1	many	TGCAGCGTTGAGGCCGAGGACCAAGGGGGACACCAGTACTTC	CSVEAEDQGGHQYF
-	TRBJ1-2	12	TRBV29-1	-	TGCAGCGTTGCTGGGGGGGCGCGTGGCTACACCTTC	CSVAGGARGYTF
-	TRBJ1-2	13	TRBV2	-	TGTGCCAGCAGTGAAGAGGGGGAAAGTTTTGAGACCTTC	CASSEEGESFETF
-	TRBJ1-2	12	TRBV30	few	TGTGCCTTGGAGCGCACCGGCTATGGCTACACCTTC	CALERTGYGYTF
-	TRBJ2-5	13	TRBV19	-	TGTGCCAGTAGTATTTTCTACGGAGGGACCCAGTACTTC	CASSIFYGGTQYF
-	TRBJ2-5	13	TRBV30	few	TGTGCCTGCTCGGTGGGACACCAAGAGACCCAGTACTTC	CACSVGHQETQYF
TRBD2	TRBJ2-2	17	TRBV19	few	TGTGCCAGTAGTTTTGCTAGCGGGAGGTCCCACACCGGGGAGCTGTTTTTT	CASSFASGRSHTGELFF
-	TRBJ1-5	16	TRBV4-1	-	TGCGCCAGCAGTGAGTCGACTTGGGGGACCAATCAGCCCCAGCATTTT	CASSESTWGTNQPQHF